This TCR beta chain emerged from a study of spatial heterogeneity in lung cancer. V lost 7 bases, J lost 0 bases, and 6 bases stayed unmatched. Looked up from germline, CDR1 is MNHEY and CDR2 is SVGEGT. This CDR3 has 15 residues. Whole-study findings and limits: Tumoral mutation counts were tracked by counts of expanded intratumoral alpha and beta TCRs. There was tracking of ubiquitous and regional nonsynonymous mutations by the respective counts of ubiquitous and regional expanded TCRs.

Unique molecular identifiers tagged every individual TCR cDNA molecule. TCRdb re-called the 5' RACE reads through MiXCR, storing one row per CDR3 protein. The sample carries some 11,000 distinct CDR3 sequences, 6% to 9.5% recorded once. The table lists this clonotype with many counts. Its specificity is not known. Time point specified: sample taken at primary tumor resection. The donor population consisted of 72 patients with untreated, early-stage non-small cell lung cancer. This receptor was identified in a female donor with early-stage non-small cell lung cancer. This chain connects TRBV6-2 or TRBV6-3 to TRBJ1-3; 7 bases are a match to TRBD1. The sequenced sample was lung tumor tissue, obtained at surgery. CDR3 in amino acids: CASTPGQRSGNTIYF. The DNA of the CDR3 is TGTGCCAGCACCCCGGGACAGCGCTCTGGAAACACCATATATTTT.